These T cell receptor beta chains were read from a single sample in a study of cytomegalovirus exposure and HLA in healthy donors. Clones were sequenced by immunoSEQ multiplex PCR, and TCRdb holds only the in-frame ones, with some missing. The repertoire has about 140,000 clones, 66% of them found once; the top ten carry 6.5%. The sequenced material came from PBMCs. Source of these receptors: a woman aged 55-69 years in good health and CMV-seronegative. CDR3s include the opening cysteine and the closing phenylalanine or tryptophan. Fields, in order: clone size, J gene, V gene, D gene, CDR3 DNA, CDR3 protein. A D gene is named only where the DNA matches it firmly. Clone sizes are given selectively: once, few, many, or a class where the clone is expanded.

abundance: -
j_gene: TRBJ1-4
v_gene: TRBV6-5
d_gene: TRBD1
CDR3nt: TGTGCCAGCAGTTCCCTCGGGACAGGGGGCGAAAAACTGTTTTTT
CDR3aa: CASSSLGTGGEKLFF

abundance: -
j_gene: TRBJ1-6
v_gene: TRBV10-2
d_gene: TRBD1
CDR3nt: TGCGCCAGCAGTGCCCGGGTCCTGGGGCGGGGACAGGGACAATCACCCCTCCACTTT
CDR3aa: CASSARVLGRGQGQSPLHF

abundance: -
j_gene: TRBJ2-5
v_gene: TRBV7-3
d_gene: TRBD1
CDR3nt: TGTGCCAGCAGCCCCGGACAGGGGGTTCAAGAGACCCAGTACTTC
CDR3aa: CASSPGQGVQETQYF

abundance: -
j_gene: TRBJ2-6
v_gene: TRBV7-2
d_gene: TRBD2
CDR3nt: TGTGCCAGCAGCTTAGCATCGACTAGCGGGAGCATTGGTGGGGCCAACGTCCTGACTTTC
CDR3aa: CASSLASTSGSIGGANVLTF

abundance: once
j_gene: TRBJ2-3
v_gene: TRBV2
d_gene: -
CDR3nt: TGTGCCAGCAGTACTAGTCCTGCTAGCACAGATACGCAGTATTTT
CDR3aa: CASSTSPASTDTQYF

abundance: -
j_gene: TRBJ2-5
v_gene: TRBV5-1
d_gene: -
CDR3nt: TGCGCCAGCAGCTCGGGTCCCCTAGAGACCCAGTACTTC
CDR3aa: CASSSGPLETQYF

abundance: once
j_gene: TRBJ2-7
v_gene: TRBV19
d_gene: TRBD1
CDR3nt: TGTGCCAGTAGTATTGGGACAGGGAGCTCCTACGAGCAGTACTTC
CDR3aa: CASSIGTGSSYEQYF

abundance: few
j_gene: TRBJ2-4
v_gene: TRBV7-9
d_gene: -
CDR3nt: TGTGCCAGCAGTCCGCTGGGGGGAAACATTCAGTACTTC
CDR3aa: CASSPLGGNIQYF

abundance: -
j_gene: TRBJ2-1
v_gene: TRBV7-3
d_gene: TRBD1
CDR3nt: TGTGCCAGCAGCAACCGACAGGGGGGGAATGAGCAGTTCTTC
CDR3aa: CASSNRQGGNEQFF

abundance: -
j_gene: TRBJ2-3
v_gene: TRBV19
d_gene: -
CDR3nt: TGTGCCAGTAGTCCTTTCACAGATACGCAGTATTTT
CDR3aa: CASSPFTDTQYF

abundance: -
j_gene: TRBJ2-5
v_gene: TRBV14
d_gene: -
CDR3nt: TGTGCCAGCAGCCAAGAAAGAGCACCCACAGGAGAGACCCAGTACTTC
CDR3aa: CASSQERAPTGETQYF

abundance: -
j_gene: TRBJ2-7
v_gene: TRBV19
d_gene: TRBD1
CDR3nt: TGTGCCAGTAGGGGCGCAGGGGGCTACGAGCAGTACTTC
CDR3aa: CASRGAGGYEQYF

abundance: -
j_gene: TRBJ2-3
v_gene: TRBV12-5
d_gene: TRBD2
CDR3nt: TGTGCTAGTGGTACGGGACTAGCTAGCACAGATACGCAGTATTTT
CDR3aa: CASGTGLASTDTQYF

abundance: -
j_gene: TRBJ2-2
v_gene: TRBV6-1
d_gene: -
CDR3nt: TGTGCCAGCAGTGAAAGGCTAGCTGCCGGGGAGCTGTTTTTT
CDR3aa: CASSERLAAGELFF

abundance: -
j_gene: TRBJ2-7
v_gene: TRBV11-2
d_gene: -
CDR3nt: TGTGCCAGCAGCTTAGTATCTGCGGGGGAGCAGTACTTC
CDR3aa: CASSLVSAGEQYF

abundance: -
j_gene: TRBJ1-4
v_gene: TRBV28
d_gene: TRBD1
CDR3nt: TGTGCCAGTTCGGCCGGGACAGGGAATGAAAAACTGTTTTTT
CDR3aa: CASSAGTGNEKLFF

abundance: -
j_gene: TRBJ2-4
v_gene: TRBV18
d_gene: -
CDR3nt: TGTGCCAGCTCAGTTGGGCGAGCGGCCAGAAACATTCAGTACTTC
CDR3aa: CASSVGRAARNIQYF

abundance: -
j_gene: TRBJ2-1
v_gene: TRBV20-1
d_gene: -
CDR3nt: TGCAGAGTAGCGGCCCACAATGAGCAGTTCTTC
CDR3aa: CRVAAHNEQFF

abundance: -
j_gene: TRBJ1-5
v_gene: TRBV27
d_gene: TRBD1
CDR3nt: TGTGCCAGCAGTCCTCAGGGGGGCAATCAGCCCCAGCATTTT
CDR3aa: CASSPQGGNQPQHF

abundance: few
j_gene: TRBJ2-7
v_gene: TRBV29-1
d_gene: -
CDR3nt: TGCAGCGTGACTCTGGGGCTGGGCGAGCAGTACTTC
CDR3aa: CSVTLGLGEQYF

abundance: -
j_gene: TRBJ2-5
v_gene: TRBV6-5
d_gene: TRBD2
CDR3nt: TGTGCCAGCAGCCTTAGCGGGAGGGCCTGGGAGACCCAGTACTTC
CDR3aa: CASSLSGRAWETQYF

abundance: -
j_gene: TRBJ2-7
v_gene: TRBV7-2
d_gene: TRBD1
CDR3nt: TGTGCCAGCAGTCAGAATCCGGGACAGGCTTCCTACGAGCAGTACTTC
CDR3aa: CASSQNPGQASYEQYF

abundance: -
j_gene: TRBJ2-1
v_gene: TRBV29-1
d_gene: -
CDR3nt: TGCAGCGTTGAAGAGGGCGGGGTCTCCTACAATGAGCAGTTCTTC
CDR3aa: CSVEEGGVSYNEQFF